The rows below give T cell receptor beta chains drawn from one sample of a study of T cell responses to AZD1222 COVID-19 vaccine. Some clones are missing from TCRdb's copy, which holds only in-frame ones; the method was immunoSEQ multiplex PCR. Counted here are about 140,000 clones, 65% to 90% occurring once; the ten biggest clones make up around 8.3%. The sample here was peripheral blood, taken 28 days after the second dose of the MenACWY control vaccine. The source is an adult who received the MenACWY meningococcal vaccine as a control. The CDR3 runs from the conserved cysteine through the conserved F or W. D genes are given only for firm matches. The listing skips clone size in some rows; elsewhere it reads once, few, many or a size class.

>few|TRBV28|-|TRBJ1-4
CASSLGGAREKLFF
TGTGCCAGCAGTTTAGGGGGGGCTCGGGAAAAACTGTTTTTT
>-|TRBV28|-|TRBJ1-5
CASSTRKGWQPQHF
TGTGCCAGCAGTACTCGAAAGGGATGGCAGCCCCAGCATTTT
>once|TRBV11-2|-|TRBJ2-1
CASSLGRWNEQFF
TGTGCCAGCAGCTTAGGCAGGTGGAATGAGCAGTTCTTC
>-|TRBV5-4|TRBD1|TRBJ2-7
CASSLGTGGKNEQYF
TGTGCCAGCAGCCTAGGGACAGGGGGCAAGAACGAGCAGTACTTC
>-|TRBV9|-|TRBJ2-2
CASSSRKGPGELFF
TGTGCCAGCAGCTCTCGCAAGGGCCCCGGGGAGCTGTTTTTT
>few|TRBV6-2/TRBV6-3|-|TRBJ2-3
CASSPGRSSTDTQYF
TGTGCCAGCAGCCCCGGGAGAAGCAGCACAGATACGCAGTATTTT
>-|TRBV2|-|TRBJ1-3
CASSQEVYSGNTIYF
TGTGCCAGCAGTCAAGAGGTTTACTCTGGAAACACCATATATTTT
>-|TRBV11-2|-|TRBJ2-7
CASSFDYEQYF
TGTGCCAGCAGCTTTGACTACGAGCAGTACTTC
>-|TRBV28|-|TRBJ1-4
CASSFSGGTNEKLFF
TGTGCCAGCAGTTTTTCAGGCGGAACTAATGAAAAACTGTTTTTT
>-|TRBV27|TRBD1|TRBJ2-1
CASSGQGDNEQFF
TGTGCCAGCAGCGGACAGGGTGATAATGAGCAGTTCTTC
>-|TRBV19|-|TRBJ2-2
CASSIPQATGELFF
TGTGCCAGTAGTATACCACAGGCCACCGGGGAGCTGTTTTTT
>-|TRBV7-6|-|TRBJ1-3
CASSLAVAGSVGNTIYF
TGTGCCAGCAGCTTAGCGGTGGCAGGGAGCGTTGGAAACACCATATATTTT
>-|TRBV10-2|-|TRBJ2-1
CASRLGGINEQFF
TGCGCCAGCAGGCTGGGGGGAATTAATGAGCAGTTCTTC
>-|TRBV19|TRBD1|TRBJ2-2
CASSRTGFVTGELFF
TGTGCCAGTAGTAGGACAGGGTTTGTTACCGGGGAGCTGTTTTTT
>-|TRBV5-4|TRBD1|TRBJ1-1
CASSTPTGGGTEAFF
TGTGCCAGCAGCACCCCGACAGGGGGAGGCACTGAAGCTTTCTTT
>-|TRBV3-1/TRBV3-2|-|TRBJ1-2
CASSPYGAAPKFYGYTF
TGTGCCAGCAGTCCCTACGGGGCTGCCCCCAAATTCTATGGCTACACCTTC
>-|TRBV5-1|TRBD1|TRBJ2-7
CASSSGTGAQYF
TGCGCCAGCAGCTCCGGGACAGGGGCGCAGTACTTC
>-|TRBV15|-|TRBJ1-2
CATSNSGNWGYGYTF
TGTGCCACCAGCAACTCAGGGAACTGGGGCTATGGCTACACCTTC
>-|TRBV4-2|-|TRBJ2-5
CASSHPDRQETQYF
TGTGCCAGCAGCCACCCTGACAGGCAAGAGACCCAGTACTTC
>-|TRBV6-1|-|TRBJ1-1
CASSEPGLDTEAFF
TGTGCCAGCAGTGAACCGGGGCTGGACACTGAAGCTTTCTTT
>-|TRBV3-1/TRBV3-2|TRBD1|TRBJ2-2
CASTRGTGDTGELFF
TGTGCCAGCACCCGAGGGACAGGGGACACCGGGGAGCTGTTTTTT
>-|TRBV6-6|TRBD1|TRBJ1-3
CASSRRQGNSGNTIYF
TGTGCCAGCAGTCGCCGACAGGGAAACTCTGGAAACACCATATATTTT
>-|TRBV2|-|TRBJ1-4
CASSARNEKLFF
TGTGCCAGCAGTGCGCGTAATGAAAAACTGTTTTTT
>-|TRBV5-6|TRBD1|TRBJ1-1
CASSSLQGAVHTEAFF
TGTGCCAGCAGCTCCCTACAGGGGGCGGTTCACACTGAAGCTTTCTTT
>-|TRBV9|-|TRBJ2-2
CASSVGEGANTGELFF
TGTGCCAGCAGCGTAGGAGAGGGCGCGAACACCGGGGAGCTGTTTTTT
>-|TRBV11-2|-|TRBJ2-2
CASSPRTNTGELFF
TGTGCCAGCAGCCCCAGGACGAACACCGGGGAGCTGTTTTTT
>-|TRBV27|-|TRBJ1-4
CASSLLHATNEKLFF
TGTGCCAGCAGTTTACTTCATGCAACTAATGAAAAACTGTTTTTT
>-|TRBV19|TRBD1|TRBJ1-5
CASSIRDRDRQPQHF
TGTGCCAGTAGTATCCGGGACAGGGACCGGCAGCCCCAGCATTTT
>-|TRBV27|TRBD1|TRBJ2-7
CASSLRGAPGQSYEQYF
TGTGCCAGCAGCCTCCGAGGGGCCCCGGGACAGAGTTACGAGCAGTACTTC
>-|TRBV5-5|-|TRBJ1-3
CASSFGGNGNTIYF
TGTGCCAGCAGCTTCGGCGGGAATGGAAACACCATATATTTT
>few|TRBV27|-|TRBJ1-2
CASSRDGIYGYTF
TGTGCCAGCAGTAGGGACGGGATCTATGGCTACACCTTC
>-|TRBV11-2|-|TRBJ1-6
CASSVRDGDSPLHF
TGTGCCAGCAGCGTGAGGGACGGAGATTCACCCCTCCACTTT
>-|TRBV19|TRBD1|TRBJ1-2
CASTPGQATNYGYTF
TGTGCCAGTACCCCGGGACAGGCGACCAACTATGGCTACACCTTC
>-|TRBV6-1|-|TRBJ1-6
CASSDVFNSPLHF
TGTGCCAGCAGTGATGTATTTAATTCACCCCTCCACTTT
>-|TRBV12-3/TRBV12-4|-|TRBJ2-1
CASSLSGGNEQFF
TGTGCCAGCAGTTTATCAGGCGGCAATGAGCAGTTCTTC
>-|TRBV7-2|-|TRBJ2-5
CASSLGGVGETQYF
TGTGCCAGCAGCTTAGGGGGGGTGGGAGAGACCCAGTACTTC